This T cell receptor beta chain derives from a study of tumor and adjacent non-tumor tissue in lung cancer. Study information: Around 4.2 million productive TCRbeta reads were obtained per sample on average.

The study's findings and limits: Significantly higher TCR diversity was found in tumor than normal lung. Tumor repertoires had a smaller top 100 clone share than normal lung.

RNA was extracted from bulk tissue without any cell sorting. This non-tumor lung sample came from over 3 cm beyond the tumor edge. Chemotherapy-naive patients with new lung cancer underwent thoracic surgery in China, August–November 2014. TCRbeta libraries were built with three rounds of nested PCR, modified from ARM-PCR. TCRdb called the multiplex PCR reads again in MiXCR, with one record for every CDR3 protein. The repertoire consists of approximately 90,000 distinct CDR3 sequences, with roughly 77% occurring once and the leading ten covering 20% to 25%. On this clonotype itself: The antigen is undetermined. The junction departs from germline at one end; a sequencing error may be responsible.

CDR1 and CDR2 from the germline V gene are GTSNPN and SVGIG (reference sequence). The CDR3 is 13 amino acids. Sequenced sample: distant non-tumor lung tissue. The genes are TRBV30 and TRBJ2-2; a possible D gene is TRBD1 (5 bases). This sequence originates from a woman between 50 and 59 years old with non-small cell lung cancer. The CDR3 nucleotides are TGCGCCTGGAAGCACAGGACCGCCGAAGGGCTGTTTTTT. Protein sequence: CAWKHRTAEGLFF.